This is a list of T cell receptor beta chains from one sample in a study of CD8+CD57+ T cells in acquired aplastic anemia. TCRdb called the reads again in MiXCR, with one record for every CDR3 protein. The table includes around 140,000 distinct CDR3 sequences, around two fifths detected once. The sample taken for sequencing was sorted CD4+, CD8+, or CD8+CD57+ T cells (not recorded which) from PBMCs. The receptors here all came from a human donor in good health, serving as a control. Each CDR3 is given with its conserved first and last residue. A D gene is named only where the DNA matches it firmly. The listing skips clone size in some rows; elsewhere it reads once, few, many or a size class.

j_gene: TRBJ1-2; v_gene: TRBV6-1; abundance: .; d_gene: TRBD1; CDR3aa: CASRTGFYGYTF; CDR3nt: TGTGCCAGCAGGACAGGGTTCTATGGCTACACCTTC
j_gene: TRBJ1-2; v_gene: TRBV20-1; abundance: many; d_gene: TRBD1; CDR3aa: CSARAPGQQNKNYGYTF; CDR3nt: TGCAGTGCCAGAGCACCGGGACAGCAAAATAAGAACTATGGCTACACCTTC
j_gene: TRBJ2-4; v_gene: TRBV20-1; abundance: many; d_gene: .; CDR3aa: CSARDLRDIQYF; CDR3nt: TGCAGTGCTAGAGATCTGAGGGACATTCAGTACTTC
j_gene: TRBJ1-1; v_gene: TRBV15; abundance: .; d_gene: .; CDR3aa: CATSRERGNTEAFF; CDR3nt: TGTGCCACCAGCAGAGAAAGGGGGAACACTGAAGCTTTCTTT
j_gene: TRBJ2-7; v_gene: TRBV20-1; abundance: .; d_gene: .; CDR3aa: CSARDPRGFEQYF; CDR3nt: TGCAGTGCTAGAGATCCTCGGGGGTTCGAGCAGTACTTC
j_gene: TRBJ2-7; v_gene: TRBV4-1; abundance: many; d_gene: .; CDR3aa: CASSQEGDGRSGDEQYF; CDR3nt: TGCGCCAGCAGCCAAGAAGGGGACGGGAGAAGCGGTGACGAGCAGTACTTC
j_gene: TRBJ2-4; v_gene: TRBV10-1; abundance: many; d_gene: .; CDR3aa: CASSGGSGSNTYKNIQYF; CDR3nt: TGCGCCAGCAGTGGTGGTAGCGGCAGTAATACGTACAAAAACATTCAGTACTTC
j_gene: TRBJ1-6; v_gene: TRBV2; abundance: many; d_gene: .; CDR3aa: CASSDGIYNSPLHF; CDR3nt: TGTGCCAGCAGTGATGGAATCTATAATTCACCCCTCCACTTT
j_gene: TRBJ1-1; v_gene: TRBV3-1; abundance: .; d_gene: TRBD1; CDR3aa: CASSTGGTQGGEAFF; CDR3nt: TGTGCCAGCAGCACCGGTGGGACCCAGGGGGGTGAAGCTTTCTTT
j_gene: TRBJ2-7; v_gene: TRBV11-2; abundance: many; d_gene: TRBD1; CDR3aa: CASSLRQGSHEQYF; CDR3nt: TGTGCCAGCAGCCTAAGACAGGGTTCTCACGAGCAGTACTTC
j_gene: TRBJ2-2; v_gene: TRBV11-2; abundance: .; d_gene: .; CDR3aa: CASSQGPQGCANTGELFF; CDR3nt: TGTGCCAGCAGCCAGGGTCCCCAGGGCTGTGCGAACACCGGGGAGCTGTTTTTT
j_gene: TRBJ1-2; v_gene: TRBV27; abundance: .; d_gene: TRBD1; CDR3aa: CASSYGETGYGYTF; CDR3nt: TGTGCCAGCAGTTACGGGGAGACAGGGTACGGCTACACCTTC